This TCR beta chain was sequenced for a study of cytomegalovirus exposure and HLA in healthy donors. Study results and caveats: The authors reported that TCR beta sequences could predict HLA-A and HLA-B alleles. These predictions were accurate for most subjects in the first cohort. Researchers had no immune exposure information except CMV serostatus available.

Losses at the gene ends were 6 bases for V and 6 bases for J; bases not matched to a gene: 17. Germline V gene data show CDR1 as MDHEN and CDR2 as SYDVKM. The CDR3 has 17 amino acids. Primers included in the PCR were 60 Vbeta and 13 Jbeta primers. The table came from immunoSEQ multiplex PCR; TCRdb's copy has only in-frame clones and leaves some out. Among 130,000 to 150,000 clones listed, approximately 82% were seen once. As for this clone: Its antigen is undetermined.

This receptor was identified in an older woman in good health and CMV-seropositive. The chain links TRBV28 to TRBJ2-7, with TRBD1 matching over 10 bases. Input material: PBMCs. CDR3: CASSDLDRGVGPSEQYF. In DNA, the CDR3 is TGTGCCAGCAGCGACTTGGACAGGGGGGTAGGTCCATCCGAGCAGTACTTC.